The 25 T cell receptor beta chains in this list originate from one sample, sequenced in a study of cytomegalovirus exposure and HLA in healthy donors. The PCR used 60 Vbeta and 13 Jbeta primers. The data were produced by immunoSEQ multiplex PCR, yet TCRdb's version contains in-frame clones alone and is incomplete. This table has approximately 160,000 clones, approximately 84% appearing once. The specimen was PBMCs. The receptors stem from a man aged 18 to 29 in good health and CMV-seronegative.

The chain uses TRBV6-8 and TRBJ1-6; D gene ambiguous. Germline V gene lookup returns CDR1 MNHGY and CDR2 SAAAGT. The CDR3 covers 12 residues. Trimming pared 4 bases from V and 14 bases from J, leaving 12 bases between. The CDR3 region has the DNA TGTGCCAGCAGTTCAACAGAGTCTTCCCTCCACTTT. Translation: CASSSTESSLHF.

The chain uses TRBV4-1 and TRBJ2-1, with D possibly TRBD2 on 5 matching bases. The CDR3 loop spans 14 amino acids. V gave up 4 bases and J gave up 5 bases, with 12 bases separating them. CDR1 is MGHRA and CDR2 is YSYEKL in the germline V gene. This CDR3 reads CASSPQVGDNEQFF. The CDR3 DNA reads as TGCGCCAGCAGCCCGCAGGTGGGAGACAATGAGCAGTTCTTC.

V and J are TRBV18 and TRBJ2-7; 10 bases are shared with TRBD2. The CDR3 is 15 residues long. CDR1 and CDR2 from the germline V gene are KGHSH and LQKENI. J was trimmed by 2 bases and V by 5 bases; bases with no gene match: 6. The CDR3: CASSRSGGVTYEQYF. The CDR3 DNA follows: TGTGCCAGCTCAAGAAGCGGGGGGGTTACCTACGAGCAGTACTTC. The full variable domain, rest sourced from reference TRBV18 and TRBJ2-7, is NAGVMQNPRHLVRRRGQEARLRCSPMKGHSHVYWYRQLPEEGLKFMVYLQKENIIDESGMPKERFSAEFPKEGPSILRIQQVVRGDSAAYFCASSRSGGVTYEQYFGPGTRLTVT.

This chain joins TRBV23-1 and TRBJ2-7, with 7 bases identical to TRBD1. TRBV23-1 is known as an ORF, though its function is uncertain. V lost 6 bases, J lost 3 bases, and 11 bases stayed unmatched. The CDR3 is made up of 15 amino acids. The CDR3 spells CASSLNSQGIYEQYF. The DNA for the CDR3 is TGCGCCAGCAGCCTAAACTCACAGGGGATCTACGAGCAGTACTTC.

J is TRBJ2-1 and V is TRBV9; 7 positions agree with TRBD2. The V segment lost 0 bases and the J segment 4 bases; nucleotides outside the gene matches: 13. Per germline, CDR1 SGDLS and CDR2 YYNGEE. The length of the CDR3 is 18 residues. CDR3 loop: CASSVGDLWSGIYNEQFF. CDR3 bases: TGTGCCAGCAGCGTAGGAGACCTCTGGAGCGGGATTTACAATGAGCAGTTCTTC.

The chain uses TRBV5-1 and TRBJ2-3, with unresolved D. The germline CDR1 and CDR2 sequences are SGHRS and YFSETQ. V was trimmed by 1 base and J by 0 bases, leaving 3 bases between them. The length of the CDR3 is 13 residues. The CDR3 protein is CASSLSSTDTQYF. The CDR3, as DNA: TGCGCCAGCAGCTTGTCTAGCACAGATACGCAGTATTTT.

The chain combines TRBV15 with TRBJ2-6, with a weak D call TRBD1 (5 bases). Trimming left V 1 base short and J 1 base short, with 5 bases between. The CDR3 sequence is 15 residues long. CDR1 and CDR2 (germline): LNHNV, YYDKDF (reference sequence). The DNA of the CDR3 is TGTGCCACCAGCAGAGGACAGTCTGGGGCCAACGTCCTGACTTTC. It translates to CATSRGQSGANVLTF.

This clone was detected a few times. The chain combines TRBV19 with TRBJ1-5; 8 nucleotides agree with TRBD1. The V gene end was trimmed by 7 bases and the J gene end by 4 bases; junction bases not matched to a gene: 9. The germline V gene has CDR1 LNHDA and CDR2 SQIVND (reference sequence). The CDR3 has 15 amino acids. CDR3 DNA sequence: TGTGCCAGTACTCTGATGACAGGGGTTAATCAGCCCCAGCATTTT. Its protein is CASTLMTGVNQPQHF.

The V gene is TRBV7-9, the J gene TRBJ2-1; D uncertain. V gave up 3 bases and J gave up 9 bases, with 6 bases separating them. This CDR3 contains 11 residues. In germline, CDR1 is SEHNR, CDR2 FQNEAQ (reference sequence). CDR3 in DNA: TGTGCCAGCAGCTTTACGAGTGAGCAGTTCTTC. Amino acid sequence: CASSFTSEQFF.

This chain connects TRBV18 to TRBJ2-5, with D perhaps TRBD2 (6 bases). Looked up from germline, CDR1 is KGHSH and CDR2 is LQKENI. V was trimmed by 3 bases and J by 4 bases, leaving 15 bases between them. The length of the CDR3 is 15 residues. In DNA, the CDR3 is TGTGCCAGCTCACCGGCGGTAGGAGGGGCAGAGACCCAGTACTTC. This encodes CASSPAVGGAETQYF. The whole variable domain, filled in from reference TRBV18 and TRBJ2-5, reads NAGVMQNPRHLVRRRGQEARLRCSPMKGHSHVYWYRQLPEEGLKFMVYLQKENIIDESGMPKERFSAEFPKEGPSILRIQQVVRGDSAAYFCASSPAVGGAETQYFGPGTRLLVL.

This sequence joins TRBV28 and TRBJ2-1; TRBD2 agrees at 8 bases. CDR1 is MDHEN, CDR2 SYDVKM, per germline. CDR3 length equals 18 residues. J gave up 3 bases and V 5 bases, and 15 bases lay outside the gene matches. The CDR3 sequence: CASSLVSGNYLGYNEQFF. CDR3 sequence (DNA): TGTGCCAGCAGTCTAGTTAGCGGGAACTATTTAGGCTACAATGAGCAGTTCTTC.

The chain joins TRBV4-1 to TRBJ1-1, with a weak D call TRBD1 (5 bases). Between the trimmed V and J ends, which lost 0 bases and 1 base, there was a span of 6 bases. Germline CDR1 and CDR2: MGHRA and YSYEKL. This CDR3 has 14 amino acids. CDR3 residues: CASSQEGQNTEAFF. The DNA of the CDR3 is TGCGCCAGCAGCCAAGAAGGACAGAACACTGAAGCTTTCTTT.

CDR3 amino acids: CASRYGTSNNEQFF. CDR3 DNA: TGTGCCAGCAGGTACGGGACTTCAAACAATGAGCAGTTCTTC. The J gene is TRBJ2-1, the V gene TRBV5-6; perhaps TRBD2 as D (6 bases). The V gene's germline CDR1 is SGHDT and CDR2 YYEEEE. Trimming took off 5 bases at V and 5 bases at J, with 14 bases between the two ends. The length of the CDR3 is 14 residues.

The V gene is TRBV27, the J gene TRBJ2-1, with no clear D. V shed 6 bases and J shed 5 bases, with 8 bases lying between them. CDR3 length equals 12 residues. From germline, CDR1 is MNHEY and CDR2 SMNVEV (reference sequence). CDR3 bases: TGTGCCAGCAGCTTGAACAACAATGAGCAGTTCTTC. Translation gives CASSLNNNEQFF.

The rearrangement uses TRBV7-9 and TRBJ2-6; 7 bases fit TRBD1. CDR3 length: 16 amino acids. Germline V gene sequence: CDR1 SEHNR, CDR2 FQNEAQ (reference sequence). Trimming cost V 2 bases and J 2 bases; bases outside gene matches: 3. The CDR3 sequence: CASSLTGTAGANVLTF. Written as DNA, the CDR3 is TGTGCCAGCAGCTTAACAGGGACAGCTGGGGCCAACGTCCTGACTTTC.

V is TRBV7-2 and J is TRBJ1-1; the match to TRBD1 covers 7 bases. The junction had 2 bases not matched to a gene; V was cut back by 5 bases and J by 5 bases. Germline CDR1 SGHTA, CDR2 FQGNSA. The CDR3 extends over 12 amino acids. The CDR3 coding sequence is TGTGCCAGCAGCCCAGGGGGGACTGAAGCTTTCTTT. Residues: CASSPGGTEAFF.

In this sample, this clone turned up a few times. The chain combines TRBV6-5 with TRBJ1-1, with a weak D call TRBD1 (5 bases). Trimming removed 6 bases at V and 4 bases at J, with 15 bases between. Germline values: CDR1 MNHEY, CDR2 SVGAGI. The CDR3 is made up of 14 amino acids. For the CDR3, the DNA is TGTGCCAGCAGCCCTCGGGCCACAGGCACTGAAGCTTTCTTT. It codes for CASSPRATGTEAFF.

This sequence joins TRBV6-7 and TRBJ1-1; TRBD1 is a possible D gene (5 bases). TRBV6-7 is filed as an ORF, its function uncertain. Between the trimmed V and J ends, which lost 0 bases and 9 bases, there was a span of 14 bases. CDR3 size: 14 residues. The CDR3 loop is CASSYSTEPAQAFF. CDR3 coding DNA: TGTGCCAGCAGTTACTCGACAGAACCAGCTCAAGCTTTCTTT.

This clone has more than one count but fewer than ten. V usage is TRBV6-5 and J usage is TRBJ1-1; TRBD1 matches 9 bases. There are 12 residues in the CDR3. CDR1 is MNHEY and CDR2 is SVGAGI in the germline V gene. V gave up 10 bases and J gave up 3 bases; unmatched junction bases: 3. DNA of the CDR3: TGTGCCACCCACAGGGGGCACACTGAAGCTTTCTTT. Its translation: CATHRGHTEAFF.

The rearrangement links TRBV27 to TRBJ2-7, with 9 nucleotides matching TRBD1. The CDR3 totals 15 residues. The germline V gene has CDR1 MNHEY and CDR2 SMNVEV (reference sequence). The ends lost 6 bases at V and 4 bases at J; junction bases unmatched: 10. The CDR3 loop is CASRTRQGTGYEQYF. CDR3 coding DNA: TGTGCCAGCAGAACCAGACAGGGGACAGGGTACGAGCAGTACTTC.

The chain employs TRBV7-9 and TRBJ1-5; D is unresolved. The CDR3 has 13 residues. V lost 8 bases to trimming and J lost 5 bases, with 13 bases between them. Germline V gene lookup returns CDR1 SEHNR and CDR2 FQNEAQ (reference sequence). DNA for the CDR3: TGTGCCAGCCAAGGGAGTACGGATCAGCCCCAGCATTTT. It is translated as CASQGSTDQPQHF.

The chain carries TRBV9 and TRBJ1-1, with D uncertain. The CDR3 extends over 13 amino acids. CDR1 SGDLS and CDR2 YYNGEE come from the germline V gene. V shed 2 bases and J shed 5 bases, with 10 bases lying between them. The CDR3 region is CASSVGVTTEAFF. The CDR3 DNA reads TGTGCCAGCAGCGTCGGGGTAACAACTGAAGCTTTCTTT.

This chain links TRBV6-1 with TRBJ2-3; D not certain. V was clipped by 8 bases and J by 4 bases, with 16 bases between them. The CDR3 covers 14 residues. The V gene's germline CDR1 is MNHNS and CDR2 SASEGT. The CDR3 is CASRSEGRADTQYF. The DNA of the CDR3 is TGTGCCAGCCGTTCGGAAGGTCGGGCAGATACGCAGTATTTT.

The V and J genes are TRBV6-1 and TRBJ2-5; 12 nucleotides line up with TRBD2. CDR1 and CDR2 from the germline V gene are MNHNS and SASEGT. Trimming cost V 8 bases and J 5 bases; bases outside gene matches: 3. CDR3 size: 13 residues. The CDR3 protein is CASRTSGTETQYF. Here the CDR3 DNA reads TGTGCCAGCCGGACTAGCGGGACGGAGACCCAGTACTTC.

V usage is TRBV6-1 and J usage is TRBJ1-3; D call uncertain. This CDR3 is 14 amino acids long. Trimming removed 4 bases at V and 10 bases at J, with 17 bases between. Germline CDR1 MNHNS, CDR2 SASEGT. CDR3 nucleotides: TGTGCCAGCAGTGTCCTCCGGTCCACGGGGACCATATATTTT. Protein: CASSVLRSTGTIYF.